Listed below are T cell receptor beta chains from one sample, sequenced in a study of brain T cells in children with intractable seizures. Only in-frame clones appear in the TCRdb table, and some are missing; sequencing was by immunoSEQ multiplex PCR. The sample lists fewer than 50,000 clones, around nine tenths seen once, with 6.3% in the top ten. The sequencing used peripheral blood, collected at surgery. These receptors all stem from a girl aged 2 to 10 with tuberous sclerosis and intractable seizures. Both conserved end residues are part of each CDR3. Fields, in order: J gene, D gene, clone size, V gene, CDR3 DNA, CDR3 protein. The D gene is left open where the match is weak. Size is stated for part of the rows, as once, few or many counts, or as a class when the clone is expanded.

TRBJ2-3 - once TRBV9 TGTGCCAGCAGCTCAGGCACAGATACGCAGTATTTT CASSSGTDTQYF
TRBJ1-2 - - TRBV7-9 TGTGCCAGCAGCTTAGCTGGGGGTGGAGGCTACACCTTC CASSLAGGGGYTF
TRBJ1-1 - - TRBV4-1 TGCGCCAGCAGCCAAGGGATGACTGAAGCTTTCTTT CASSQGMTEAFF
TRBJ2-7 TRBD1 - TRBV7-2 TGTGCCAGCAGGACCGGGACAGTAAACGAGCAGTACTTC CASRTGTVNEQYF
TRBJ1-1 TRBD1 - TRBV6-4 TGTGCCAGCAGTGATGGGACAGCCGGTTCCGAAGCTTTCTTT CASSDGTAGSEAFF
TRBJ1-1 TRBD1 - TRBV27 TGTGCCAGCAGTTTGGGACAGTATCTGAACACTGAAGCTTTCTTT CASSLGQYLNTEAFF
TRBJ2-7 TRBD2 - TRBV30 TGTGCCTGGAGTTCGCCGTGGGGGGGTCTAAGCTCCTACGAGCAGTACTTC CAWSSPWGGLSSYEQYF
TRBJ2-7 - - TRBV5-6 TGTGCCAGCAGCTTGGCGGGGGAAGGCTACGAGCAGTACTTC CASSLAGEGYEQYF
TRBJ2-1 - - TRBV7-3 TGTGCCAGCAGCTTAATGCCCAGGGCCCTCTTCAATGAGCAGTTCTTC CASSLMPRALFNEQFF
TRBJ2-3 TRBD2 - TRBV19 TGTGCCAGTGTTAGCGGGGGGTTGGCAGATACGCAGTATTTT CASVSGGLADTQYF
TRBJ1-1 - - TRBV5-8 TGTGCCAGCAGCTCCGGGACAACGAACACTGAAGCTTTCTTT CASSSGTTNTEAFF
TRBJ2-7 TRBD1 - TRBV30 TGTGCCTGGAGTCCACAGGGGGACTACGAGCAGTACTTC CAWSPQGDYEQYF
TRBJ2-2 - - TRBV7-3 TGTGCCAGCAGCTTAAGTAGTACCGGGGAGCTGTTTTTT CASSLSSTGELFF
TRBJ1-1 - - TRBV30 TGTGCCTTTACTGTGGCAGGGTATAACACTGAAGCTTTCTTT CAFTVAGYNTEAFF
TRBJ1-2 TRBD1 - TRBV7-3 TGTGCCAGCAGCCCACAGGGGGGAGCTAACTATGGCTACACCTTC CASSPQGGANYGYTF
TRBJ2-5 TRBD2 - TRBV3-1/TRBV3-2 TGTGCCAGCAGCCAAGTAGAAGCGGGGGGGCCTGGGGACGAGACCCAGTACTTC CASSQVEAGGPGDETQYF
TRBJ2-1 - - TRBV9 TGTGCCAGCAGCGTAGTAAAGGGTGGAGAGCAGTTCTTC CASSVVKGGEQFF
TRBJ1-1 TRBD1 - TRBV6-5 TGTGCCAGCAGTTACGGGACAGGGGGCACTGAAGCTTTCTTT CASSYGTGGTEAFF
TRBJ1-4 - once TRBV5-1 TGCGCCAGCAGCAAGGGTGGGACTAATGAAAAACTGTTTTTT CASSKGGTNEKLFF
TRBJ2-2 - once TRBV6-5 TGTGCCAGCATTCAAACAGGGATCTCCGGGGAGCTGTTTTTT CASIQTGISGELFF
TRBJ1-6 - - TRBV30 TGTGCCTGGAGTCGTAACCAGGTAGATAATTCACCCCTCCACTTT CAWSRNQVDNSPLHF
TRBJ2-3 - - TRBV4-1 TGCGCCAGCAGCCACCAAGGGCAGTGGGATACGCAGTATTTT CASSHQGQWDTQYF
TRBJ2-2 - once TRBV7-3 TGTGCCAGCAGCTTAACCAGGACGGAGAACACCGGGGAGCTGTTTTTT CASSLTRTENTGELFF
TRBJ2-3 TRBD1 - TRBV5-1 TGCGCCAGCAGCTTGGGGAATCAGGGGGCGAGGAGCACAGATACGCAGTATTTT CASSLGNQGARSTDTQYF
TRBJ1-4 - - TRBV5-5 TGTGCCAGCAGCTTGACCTGGCAGGGGAATGAAAAACTGTTTTTT CASSLTWQGNEKLFF
TRBJ2-2 TRBD1 - TRBV4-1 TGCGCCAGCAGCCAAGAAGGAAGGGGGCCGGACACCGGGGAGCTGTTTTTT CASSQEGRGPDTGELFF
TRBJ2-1 TRBD2 - TRBV9 TGTGCCAGCAGCACCCTGACGGGGGGGTACAATGAGCAGTTCTTC CASSTLTGGYNEQFF
TRBJ2-5 - - TRBV5-8 TGTGCCAGCAGCTTGCTGGGAGGCCCCCAAGAGACCCAGTACTTC CASSLLGGPQETQYF
TRBJ1-2 - - TRBV7-8 TGTGCCAGCAGCTCAAACTTAGTAAACAGGGAAAATGGCTACACCTTC CASSSNLVNRENGYTF
TRBJ2-7 - - TRBV10-2 TGCGCCAGCAGCGATGACGTAACGAGCTCCTACGAGCAGTACTTC CASSDDVTSSYEQYF
TRBJ1-5 - - TRBV7-2 TGTGCCAGCAGCTTATTGGGGACAACAGATAGCAATCAGCCCCAGCATTTT CASSLLGTTDSNQPQHF
TRBJ1-1 TRBD1 - TRBV19 TGTGCCTCCCGGACAGGAGCCATGAACACTGAAGCTTTCTTT CASRTGAMNTEAFF
TRBJ2-1 - - TRBV6-6 TGTGCCAGCCGAAGGGGTGGAATTCACAATGAGCAGTTCTTC CASRRGGIHNEQFF
TRBJ2-7 - - TRBV11-2 TGTGCCAGCAGCTCGGAAGCGGGCGAGCAGTACTTC CASSSEAGEQYF
TRBJ1-2 TRBD1 - TRBV4-1 TGCGCCAGCAGCCAAGAAAGCGGGACAGGGGTCAACTATGGCTACACCTTC CASSQESGTGVNYGYTF
TRBJ2-1 - - TRBV6-4 TGTGCCAGCAGTCGGACAGTCAACAATGAGCAGTTCTTC CASSRTVNNEQFF
TRBJ2-5 TRBD2 - TRBV7-3 TGTGCCAGCAGCTTAACTGGGACTAGCAGTGAGACCCAGTACTTC CASSLTGTSSETQYF
TRBJ1-1 - - TRBV9 TGTGCCAGCAGCGAGGACCCAAATACTGAAGCTTTCTTT CASSEDPNTEAFF
TRBJ2-5 TRBD1 - TRBV5-1 TGCGCCAGCGGACAGGGGGGATCCCAAGAGACCCAGTACTTC CASGQGGSQETQYF
TRBJ2-5 TRBD2 - TRBV4-1 TGCGCCAGCAGCCATCGGACTAGCGGGGGGGAACTCGTAGAGACCCAGTACTTC CASSHRTSGGELVETQYF
TRBJ2-7 - - TRBV5-4 TGTGCCAGCAGCTTGGACCAAAAGGGGATCGGCGAGCAGTACTTC CASSLDQKGIGEQYF
TRBJ2-3 TRBD1 - TRBV13 TGTGCCAGCAGCGTCCCCGGGACAGGGGGAGTAGATACGCAGTATTTT CASSVPGTGGVDTQYF
TRBJ2-6 TRBD1 - TRBV20-1 TGCAGTGCTAGTAGCATTCGGACAGGGGGAACGCGGGGGGCCAACGTCCTGACTTTC CSASSIRTGGTRGANVLTF
TRBJ2-5 - - TRBV18 TGTGCCAGCTCACCAGGAAAAGGAGAGACCCAGTACTTC CASSPGKGETQYF
TRBJ1-1 - - TRBV5-4 TGTGCCAGCAGCTTGTTTGTCGGGACGCTGAACACTGAAGCTTTCTTT CASSLFVGTLNTEAFF
TRBJ1-5 - - TRBV24-1 TGTGCCACCAGCCGCCCGGGACCGCCTCTCCGTCAGCCCCAGCATTTT CATSRPGPPLRQPQHF